This T cell receptor beta chain was found in a study of cytomegalovirus exposure and HLA in healthy donors. Study-level findings and limits: An assumption of roughly uniform sequencing depth across donors underlay the presence/absence analyses. Prior analysis indicated that the majority of TCR beta V segments exhibited productivity approximately 90% or approximately 30% of the time. There were 150 to 200 TCR beta chains listed as cytomegalovirus-associated.

This clone is a singleton in its sample. The antigen is not known. Both 60 Vbeta primers and 13 Jbeta primers went into the PCR. As processed by the authors: Approximately 86 million unique TCR beta chains, roughly 10 million shared, were counted in a later analysis. Repertoires were generated with immunoSEQ multiplex PCR, while TCRdb's copy carries only in-frame clones and drops some. V, J and clone size are taken as reported in that table, and D and trimming were inferred from the DNA itself. The top ten hold under 2% of the sample, which has over 150,000 clones, roughly four fifths seen once. With 3 bases removed from V and 3 bases from J, the gap between germline ends came to 12 bases. Germline CDR1 and CDR2: KGHSH and LQKENI. This CDR3 is built from 14 residues.

The clonotype was recovered from a woman under 30 in good health and CMV-seronegative. V gene TRBV18 combines with J gene TRBJ2-7; weak D call: TRBD1 (6 bases). The sample comprised PBMCs. CDR3 sequence: CASSPQGINYEQYF. The CDR3 nucleotides are TGTGCCAGCTCACCGCAGGGGATCAACTACGAGCAGTACTTC.